Listed here are 9 T cell receptor beta chains from one sample, sequenced in a study of metastatic and nonmetastatic thyroid tumors. TCRdb reprocessed the PCR reads via MiXCR. This sample has over 10,000 clones; around a quarter occur once, and the top ten carry approximately 21%. All patients reached thyroid surgery having received no treatment beforehand. Sample: tumor tissue. The receptors originated from a female donor with papillary thyroid cancer or a benign thyroid nodule (not recorded which). Some clones in this sample may be carry-over from other donors' samples.

In its sample, this clone ranks as medium-sized. The genes are TRBV2 and TRBJ1-3, with 9 nucleotides matching TRBD1. Germline CDR1 SNHLY, CDR2 FYNNEI. CDR3 length equals 17 residues. Trimming at V came to 8 bases and at J to 4 bases, leaving 15 bases not matched to a gene. The CDR3 region is CASAWTGVYTVGNTIYF. The CDR3 nucleotides read TGTGCCAGCGCCTGGACAGGGGTCTATACTGTCGGAAACACCATATATTTT.

This clone is labeled medium-sized. This chain's CDR3 is CASSSASGRALSEQFF. The CDR3 bases are TGTGCCAGCAGCTCTGCTAGCGGGAGGGCGTTATCTGAGCAGTTCTTC. This chain links TRBV11-2 with TRBJ2-1, with TRBD2 identical over 12 bases. The junction had 10 bases not matched to a gene; V was cut back by 4 bases and J by 9 bases. Germline CDR1 is SGHAT and CDR2 is FQNNGV. The length of the CDR3 is 16 residues.

The gene calls are TRBV5-1 and TRBJ2-3; a possible D gene is TRBD2 (6 bases). Germline CDR1 SGHRS, CDR2 YFSETQ. The CDR3 loop spans 15 amino acids. V was pared by 0 bases and J by 3 bases, with 11 bases between. The CDR3 spells CASSLGDGGTDTQYF. The CDR3, as DNA: TGCGCCAGCAGCTTGGGTGACGGGGGAACAGATACGCAGTATTTT.

This clone was seen once. The rearrangement uses TRBV7-2 and TRBJ2-7; D unclear. The V gene lost 0 bases and the J gene lost 2 bases, with 14 bases spanning the gap. Germline loops: CDR1 SGHTA, CDR2 FQGNSA. The CDR3 length is 16 residues. CDR3 bases: TGTGCCAGCAGCTTAGCCGGGCGTAACCTGGCCTACGAGCAGTACTTC. Translated: CASSLAGRNLAYEQYF.

By sample fraction, this clone is medium-sized. The genes are TRBV7-9 and TRBJ1-1; 7 bases line up with TRBD1. The CDR3 length is 13 residues. Germline CDR1 and CDR2: SEHNR and FQNEAQ (reference sequence). Germline trimming cut 6 bases from V and 5 bases from J; bases unmatched to any gene: 6. The CDR3 DNA is TGTGCCAGCAGTGGACAGGAAGGTACTGAAGCTTTCTTT. Protein product: CASSGQEGTEAFF.

V usage is TRBV28 and J usage is TRBJ1-2; D unclear. CDR3 length equals 13 residues. Germline V lookup: CDR1 MDHEN, CDR2 SYDVKM. V was cut by 5 bases and J by 7 bases, with 14 bases left in between. The CDR3, as DNA: TGTGCCAGCAGTCCCGACCCGTCTGGTGGCTACACCTTC. It specifies CASSPDPSGGYTF.

This clone was seen many times. J is TRBJ2-2 and V is TRBV4-1, with 12 bases identical to TRBD2. Germline assignment: CDR1 MGHRA and CDR2 YSYEKL. This CDR3 has 18 residues. The V and J ends lost 6 bases and 2 bases, in that order; junction bases with no gene match: 10. CDR3 nucleotide sequence: TGCGCCAGCAGATTTGGACTAGCGGGAAACATAAACACCGGGGAGCTGTTTTTT. It specifies CASRFGLAGNINTGELFF.

The chain uses TRBV30 and TRBJ1-1; D is unresolved. The CDR3 extends over 13 amino acids. V lost 7 bases to trimming and J lost 5 bases, with 17 bases between them. Germline values: CDR1 GTSNPN, CDR2 SVGIG (reference sequence). The CDR3 reads CASRDKGWTEAFF. CDR3 nucleotides: TGTGCCTCGAGGGATAAGGGTTGGACTGAAGCTTTCTTT. The complete variable domain, with remaining parts taken from reference TRBV30 and TRBJ1-1, reads SQTIHQWPATLVQPVGSPLSLECTVEGTSNPNLYWYRQAAGRGLQLLFYSVGIGQISSEVPQNLSASRPQDRQFILSSKKLLLSDSGFYLCASRDKGWTEAFFGQGTRLTVV.

This clone came up a few times. This rearrangement joins TRBV27 to TRBJ1-2; D perhaps matches TRBD1 (6 bases). The V gene lost 3 bases and the J gene lost 3 bases, with 17 bases spanning the gap. The CDR3 sequence is 16 residues long. CDR1 and CDR2 (germline): MNHEY, SMNVEV (reference sequence). The CDR3 protein is CASSFNSPGAHYGYTF. The CDR3 DNA follows: TGTGCCAGCAGTTTCAATTCACCAGGGGCCCACTATGGCTACACCTTC.